This section outlines one T cell receptor (beta chain) sequence together with its context. This record comes from a study of OX40 agonist ivuxolimab in advanced cancers. Across the study: Patients took ivuxolimab, an agonistic anti-OX40 (CD134) antibody. Mean age about 60 years, range about 20 to 79; approximately 80% male.

Trimming cost V 8 bases and J 1 base; bases outside gene matches: 1. Germline lookup yields CDR1 SGHTA and CDR2 FQGNSA. The CDR3 contains 13 residues. Produced via immunoSEQ multiplex PCR; TCRdb's table is partial and in-frame only. The table records 95,000 to 150,000 clones, 85% to 95% of them present only once. People who had autoimmune disease history or systemic immunosuppression were excluded. The chain couples TRBV7-2 to TRBJ2-7; TRBD2 agrees at 11 bases. This sequence originates from an adult with an advanced solid tumor such as melanoma, head and neck, liver or kidney cancer. The specimen comprised CD4+ or CD8+ T cells sorted from blood, sampled in a trial of the OX40 agonist ivuxolimab. CDR3 protein: CASRTSGSYEQYF. CDR3 coding DNA: TGTGCCAGCCGGACTAGCGGGTCCTACGAGCAGTACTTC.